This TCR beta chain was identified in a study of CD8+CD57+ T cells in acquired aplastic anemia. It was genomic DNA that served as the template for profiling TCR beta VDJ and CDR3. One entry per CDR3 protein, called by TCRdb with MiXCR from the reads. The data contain about 68,000 distinct CDR3 sequences, approximately 50% of them singletons. Study-level findings and limits: Patients and controls shared under 30 CD8+ CDR3 sequences, highly expressed in patients.

The germline V and J ends were trimmed by 1 base and 3 bases, with 15 bases remaining between them. The CDR3 is 16 amino acids. Germline V gene lookup returns CDR1 SEHNR and CDR2 FQNEAQ (reference sequence). This clonotype occurred many times. Its antigen remains unknown. The J gene is TRBJ1-1, the V gene TRBV7-9, with a weak D call TRBD1 (6 bases). The sequence derives from a human donor in good health, serving as a control. The sequenced sample was sorted CD4+, CD8+, or CD8+CD57+ T cells (not recorded which) from PBMCs. CDR3 region: CASSLEWGRMDTEAFF. CDR3 DNA sequence: TGTGCCAGCAGCTTAGAGTGGGGGCGGATGGACACTGAAGCTTTCTTT.